These 2 T cell receptor beta chains came from one sample sequenced in a study of T cell clonotyping in hematopoietic cell transplantation. Method: immunoSEQ multiplex PCR; TCRdb's copy keeps in-frame clones and lacks some. Of approximately 12,000 clones listed, around three quarters are singletons. Source: peripheral blood mononuclear cells, taken 180 days after allogeneic stem cell transplant. The source is a male patient in his sixties who had an allogeneic stem cell transplant from an unrelated donor, so the T cells may come from the graft donor. Some clones in this sample may be carry-over from other donors' samples.

The chain couples TRBV6-5 to TRBJ1-2; unclear D gene. This CDR3 spans 13 amino acids. V was trimmed by 3 bases and J by 7 bases, leaving 12 bases between them. The germline V gene has CDR1 MNHEY and CDR2 SVGAGI. The CDR3 DNA reads as TGTGCCAGCAGTTATGCGGGGAATCCTGGCTACACCTTC. Amino acids: CASSYAGNPGYTF.

The V gene is TRBV6-5, the J gene TRBJ1-5; no definite D call. The CDR3 is 15 residues long. The V and J ends lost 0 bases and 7 bases respectively, with 13 bases between them. Germline assignment: CDR1 MNHEY and CDR2 SVGAGI. CDR3 amino acids: CASSYSKGFIQPQHF. The CDR3 bases are TGTGCCAGCAGTTACTCGAAAGGGTTCATCCAGCCCCAGCATTTT.